The 8 T cell receptor beta chains below were found in one sample sequenced in a study of beta chain features in type 1 diabetes. Study results and limitations: Researchers report that Type 1 diabetes patients had moderately but significantly shorter TCRB CDR3s across all four CD4+ subsets.

The sequenced template was cDNA made from the entire isolated RNA. Libraries were prepared by immunoSEQ multiplex PCR; TCRdb keeps only in-frame clonotypes and omits some of them. The profile shows 550,000 to 850,000 clones, about an eighth of them singletons. These TCRs' antigens remain unknown. Source material: naive CD4+ T cells from blood. These receptors all stem from a man younger than 30 with type 1 diabetes.

The chain has TRBV10-3 and TRBJ2-7, with 8 bases identical to TRBD1. Unmatched junction bases numbered 2, after V lost 4 bases and J lost 3 bases. The CDR3 runs to 13 residues. In germline, CDR1 is ENHRY, CDR2 SYGVKD. CDR3 in amino acids: CAISAGGNYEQYF. CDR3 nucleotides: TGTGCCATCAGTGCAGGGGGCAACTACGAGCAGTACTTC.

This chain joins TRBV2 and TRBJ1-6; D remains unclear. The CDR3 runs to 12 residues. Germline assignment: CDR1 SNHLY and CDR2 FYNNEI. V lost 4 bases to trimming and J lost 10 bases, with 8 bases between them. The CDR3 here is CASSGAGSPLHF. As DNA, the CDR3 is TGTGCCAGCAGTGGGGCGGGATCACCCCTCCACTTT.

In this sample, this clone turned up a few times. The chain is built from TRBV5-1 and TRBJ2-1; no clear D gene. Trimming cost V 3 bases and J 8 bases, with 12 bases left between them. CDR3 size: 13 residues. Germline CDR1 SGHRS, CDR2 YFSETQ. The chain's CDR3 is CASSSVSGYEQFF. For the CDR3, the DNA is TGCGCCAGCAGCTCAGTTAGTGGTTATGAGCAGTTCTTC.

There are a few counts of this clone. This chain connects TRBV15 to TRBJ2-7; 7 nucleotides line up with TRBD1. This CDR3 spans 15 amino acids. The trim removed 0 bases at V and 2 bases at J, leaving 4 bases unmatched. Germline V gene data show CDR1 as LNHNV and CDR2 as YYDKDF (reference sequence). CDR3 sequence: CATSRDPGTAYEQYF. The DNA of the CDR3 is TGTGCCACCAGCAGAGATCCCGGGACAGCCTACGAGCAGTACTTC. The variable domain in full, completed from reference TRBV15 and TRBJ2-7, reads DAMVIQNPRYQVTQFGKPVTLSCSQTLNHNVMYWYQQKSSQAPKLLFHYYDKDFNNEADTPDNFQSRRPNTSFCFLDIRSPGLGDTAMYLCATSRDPGTAYEQYFGPGTRLTVT.

In its sample, this clone was seen many times. The CDR3 DNA reads TGTGCCAGCATGAAGGGGAATCGTGAGCAGTTCTTC. Translating gives CASMKGNREQFF. The chain carries TRBV21-1 and TRBJ2-1; the D call in the table, TRBD1, was not verified against the DNA. TRBV21-1 is a pseudogene segment. This CDR3 comprises 12 residues.

CDR3 sequence (DNA): TGTGCCAGCAGCTTGGCCTCGGCAGGGGAAGAGACCCAGTACTTC. It yields the protein CASSLASAGEETQYF. V usage is TRBV5-4 and J usage is TRBJ2-5, with D perhaps TRBD1 (6 bases). V was pared by 0 bases and J by 3 bases, with 12 bases between. The CDR3 has 15 amino acids. Looked up from germline, CDR1 is SGHNT and CDR2 is YYREEE (reference sequence).

The chain joins TRBV7-7 to TRBJ2-3; D unclear. CDR1 is SSHAT, CDR2 FNYEAQ, per germline (reference sequence). Deletions cut 3 bases from V and 2 bases from J, with 6 bases between. The length of the CDR3 is 13 residues. The CDR3 DNA sequence: TGTGCCAGCAGCTTGCGGAACACAGATACGCAGTATTTT. Translating it yields CASSLRNTDTQYF. Looking up the rest from reference TRBV7-7 and TRBJ2-3 gives the full variable domain: GAGVSQSPRYKVTKRGQDVTLRCDPISSHATLYWYQQALGQGPEFLTYFNYEAQPDKSGLPSDRFSAERPEGSISTLTIQRTEQRDSAMYRCASSLRNTDTQYFGPGTRLTVL.

The chain recombines TRBV4-1 with TRBJ2-1; a weak D match, TRBD2 (5 bases). CDR3 length: 13 residues. Looked up from germline, CDR1 is MGHRA and CDR2 is YSYEKL. V gave up 2 bases and J gave up 10 bases, with 12 bases separating them. This CDR3 reads CASSQSGLGEQFF. In DNA, the CDR3 is TGCGCCAGCAGCCAAAGCGGCCTAGGGGAGCAGTTCTTC.